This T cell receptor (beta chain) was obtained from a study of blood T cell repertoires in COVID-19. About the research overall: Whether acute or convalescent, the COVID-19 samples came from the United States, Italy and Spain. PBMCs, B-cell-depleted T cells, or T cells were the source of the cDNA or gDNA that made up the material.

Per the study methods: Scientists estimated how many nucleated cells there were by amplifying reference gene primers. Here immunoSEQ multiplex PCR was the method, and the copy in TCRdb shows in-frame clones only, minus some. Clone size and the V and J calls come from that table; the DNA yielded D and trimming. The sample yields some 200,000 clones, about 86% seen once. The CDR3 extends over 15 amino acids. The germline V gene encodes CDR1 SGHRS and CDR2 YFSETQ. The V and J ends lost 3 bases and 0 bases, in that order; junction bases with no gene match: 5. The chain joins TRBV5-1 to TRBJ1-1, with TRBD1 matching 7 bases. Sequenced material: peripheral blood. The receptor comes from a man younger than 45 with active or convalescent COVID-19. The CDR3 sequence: CASSSGTVLNTEAFF. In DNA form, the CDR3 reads TGCGCCAGCAGCTCCGGGACAGTCTTGAACACTGAAGCTTTCTTT. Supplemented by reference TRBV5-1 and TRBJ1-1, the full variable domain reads KAGVTQTPRYLIKTRGQQVTLSCSPISGHRSVSWYQQTPGQGLQFLFEYFSETQRNKGNFPGRFSGRQFSNSRSEMNVSTLELGDSALYLCASSSGTVLNTEAFFGQGTRLTVV.